The rows below give T cell receptor beta chains drawn from one sample of a study of T cells after yellow fever vaccination. TCRdb re-called the 5' RACE reads through MiXCR, storing one row per CDR3 protein. The profile shows 400,000 to 450,000 distinct CDR3 sequences, around 20% of them singletons. The source was PBMCs, collected before the yellow fever booster vaccination. The receptors come from a man between 18 and 35 years old who received the YFV17D yellow fever vaccine. CDR3s include the opening cysteine and the closing phenylalanine or tryptophan. D genes are given only for firm matches. Size is stated for part of the rows, as once, few or many counts, or as a class when the clone is expanded.

>NA|NA|TRBV2|TRBJ2-7|13
CAHRSPGEYEQYF
TGTGCCCACCGCTCCCCAGGAGAGTACGAGCAGTACTTC
>NA|NA|TRBV4-1|TRBJ2-1|17
CASSQEGVGYLLPEQFF
TGCGCCAGCAGCCAAGAAGGGGTGGGTTACCTCCTACCTGAGCAGTTCTTC
>TRBD1|few|TRBV11-2|TRBJ2-5|14
CASSLLQGARTQYF
TGTGCCAGCAGCTTACTTCAGGGGGCCCGGACCCAGTACTTC
>NA|NA|TRBV6-5|TRBJ2-5|15
CASSYTPGPRETQYF
TGTGCCAGCAGTTACACCCCGGGACCCAGGGAGACCCAGTACTTC
>NA|few|TRBV10-2|TRBJ1-1|12
CASSVRHTEAFF
TGCGCCAGCAGTGTACGGCACACTGAAGCTTTCTTT
>NA|NA|TRBV4-2|TRBJ1-1|16
CASSPRYREGSTEAFF
TGTGCCAGCAGCCCGAGATACAGGGAGGGGAGCACTGAAGCTTTCTTT
>NA|NA|TRBV10-3|TRBJ2-3|17
CAISESERGRLPDTQYF
TGTGCCATCAGTGAGTCCGAACGGGGAAGATTACCAGATACGCAGTATTTT
>TRBD1|NA|TRBV24-1|TRBJ2-1|15
CATGRLGTGGNEQFF
TGTGCCACCGGGAGGCTCGGGACAGGGGGTAATGAGCAGTTCTTC
>NA|NA|TRBV29-1|TRBJ2-3|11
CSAPWGDTQYF
TGCAGCGCCCCGTGGGGGGATACGCAGTATTTT
>NA|NA|TRBV28|TRBJ1-4|15
CASSLGTSTNEKLFF
TGTGCCAGCAGTTTGGGGACTTCAACTAATGAAAAACTGTTTTTT
>TRBD2|NA|TRBV11-2|TRBJ2-1|12
CATRGVFYEQFF
TGTGCCACCCGGGGGGTTTTCTATGAGCAGTTCTTC
>TRBD1|many|TRBV12-3/TRBV12-4|TRBJ1-2|13
CASSLTGAYGYTF
TGTGCCAGCAGCTTGACAGGGGCCTATGGCTACACCTTC
>TRBD1|NA|TRBV20-1|TRBJ1-5|12
CSARQGEQPQHF
TGCAGTGCTAGACAGGGGGAGCAGCCCCAGCATTTT
>NA|few|TRBV5-1|TRBJ1-1|15
CASSLEGPRWTEAFF
TGCGCCAGCAGCTTAGAAGGACCTCGGTGGACTGAAGCTTTCTTT
>NA|NA|TRBV7-6|TRBJ2-5|13
CASRLGGTETQYF
TGTGCCAGCAGGTTAGGGGGGACAGAGACCCAGTACTTC
>NA|NA|TRBV29-1|TRBJ2-2|11
CSVWWDGELFF
TGCAGCGTTTGGTGGGACGGGGAGCTGTTTTTT
>NA|NA|TRBV4-3|TRBJ2-1|16
CASSQDKASPYNEQFF
TGCGCCAGCAGCCAAGATAAGGCTAGCCCCTACAATGAGCAGTTCTTC
>NA|many|TRBV6-6|TRBJ1-1|14
CASSRTGGATEAFF
TGTGCCAGCAGCCGAACTGGTGGGGCCACTGAAGCTTTCTTT
>NA|NA|TRBV3-1|TRBJ1-2|14
CASSQDWADYGYTF
TGTGCCAGCAGCCAAGATTGGGCGGACTATGGCTACACCTTC
>TRBD2|NA|TRBV29-1|TRBJ2-2|16
CSVEHISGGAGGELFF
TGCAGCGTTGAACATATTAGCGGGGGGGCCGGCGGGGAGCTGTTTTTT
>TRBD1|NA|TRBV20-1|TRBJ1-2|13
CSANRGGDYGYTF
TGCAGTGCTAACAGGGGAGGGGACTATGGCTACACCTTC
>NA|few|TRBV9|TRBJ2-5|15
CASSPEDSRWETQYF
TGTGCCAGCAGCCCCGAGGACAGTCGATGGGAGACCCAGTACTTC
>NA|few|TRBV12-3/TRBV12-4|TRBJ2-1|12
CASSFRDDEQFF
TGTGCCAGCAGTTTTCGGGATGATGAGCAGTTCTTC
>NA|NA|TRBV7-8|TRBJ2-5|13
CASSLILMETQYF
TGTGCCAGCAGCTTAATCCTGATGGAAACCCAGTACTTC
>NA|NA|TRBV5-1|TRBJ1-2|14
CASRLGGSGYGYTF
TGCGCCAGCCGACTCGGAGGCAGTGGCTATGGCTACACCTTC
>TRBD1|NA|TRBV5-1|TRBJ2-5|15
CASSPDRGSRETQYF
TGCGCCAGCAGCCCAGACAGGGGAAGTCGGGAGACCCAGTACTTC
>TRBD2|NA|TRBV7-9|TRBJ2-1|16
CASSPAAAGGRSEQFF
TGTGCCAGCAGCCCTGCCGCAGCGGGGGGGCGGTCTGAGCAGTTCTTC
>NA|NA|TRBV4-3|TRBJ2-5|16
CASSPNSGAAGETQYF
TGCGCCAGCAGCCCTAACTCGGGGGCCGCGGGAGAGACCCAGTACTTC
>NA|few|TRBV20-1|TRBJ2-3|12
CSAGGNTDTQYF
TGCAGTGCCGGAGGTAACACAGATACGCAGTATTTT
>NA|NA|TRBV6-1|TRBJ1-2|14
CASSERGEGDGYTF
TGTGCCAGCAGTGAGCGGGGGGAGGGAGATGGCTACACCTTC
>NA|few|TRBV6-1|TRBJ1-2|16
CASSEALISTAYGYTF
TGTGCCAGCAGTGAAGCGCTAATCTCGACAGCCTATGGCTACACCTTC
>NA|few|TRBV2|TRBJ1-3|15
CASTIIGGSGNTIYF
TGTGCCAGCACCATTATTGGGGGCTCTGGAAACACCATATATTTT
>NA|NA|TRBV7-9|TRBJ2-3|20
CASSSPSWGADRMPTDTQYF
TGTGCCAGCAGTTCTCCCAGTTGGGGGGCGGACCGTATGCCCACAGATACGCAGTATTTT
>NA|few|TRBV20-1|TRBJ2-3|14
CSATPGLSTDTQYF
TGCAGTGCTACCCCTGGGCTGAGCACAGATACGCAGTATTTT
>NA|few|TRBV7-2|TRBJ2-2|13
CASSSWAPGELFF
TGTGCCAGCAGCTCATGGGCCCCCGGGGAGCTGTTTTTT
>NA|few|TRBV6-2/TRBV6-3|TRBJ1-1|15
CASSYPYSGGERAFF
TGTGCCAGCAGTTACCCCTATTCGGGGGGCGAGCGAGCTTTCTTT
>NA|many|TRBV4-3|TRBJ2-2|13
CASSQDFASSLFF
TGCGCCAGCAGCCAAGATTTTGCGAGTTCCCTGTTTTTT
>TRBD2|NA|TRBV5-1|TRBJ2-1|15
CASSIRGGLYNEQFF
TGCGCCAGCAGCATCCGGGGGGGCCTCTACAATGAGCAGTTCTTC
>NA|few|TRBV29-1|TRBJ1-1|13
CSVVGFRNTEAFF
TGCAGCGTTGTGGGTTTCCGGAACACTGAAGCTTTCTTT
>TRBD1|NA|TRBV29-1|TRBJ2-7|14
CSVRVQGHNYEQYF
TGCAGCGTTCGGGTACAGGGGCATAACTACGAGCAGTACTTC
>NA|few|TRBV20-1|TRBJ1-4|13
CSASDSQKTKLFF
TGCAGTGCTTCGGACAGCCAAAAAACTAAACTGTTTTTT
>NA|NA|TRBV20-1|TRBJ2-7|12
CSARSGAYEQYF
TGCAGTGCTAGGTCAGGGGCCTACGAGCAGTACTTC
>TRBD2|NA|TRBV3-1|TRBJ2-3|16
CASSHPAGDSTDTQYF
TGTGCCAGCAGCCACCCCGCGGGGGACAGCACAGATACGCAGTATTTT
>NA|NA|TRBV4-2|TRBJ1-2|13
CASTRGDSYGYTF
TGTGCCAGCACCCGGGGGGACTCCTATGGCTACACCTTC
>TRBD2|few|TRBV9|TRBJ2-5|17
CASSVSSGGEPHETQYF
TGTGCCAGCAGCGTCTCCAGCGGGGGTGAACCTCACGAGACCCAGTACTTC
>TRBD1|NA|TRBV29-1|TRBJ2-2|15
CSVETGDYGTGELFF
TGCAGCGTTGAGACAGGGGATTACGGCACCGGGGAGCTGTTTTTT
>NA|few|TRBV5-1|TRBJ2-7|13
CASREGSTYEQYF
TGCGCCAGCAGAGAGGGCAGCACCTACGAGCAGTACTTC
>NA|few|TRBV9|TRBJ1-6|16
CASSDRDVSYNSPLHF
TGTGCCAGCAGCGACAGGGATGTCTCCTATAATTCACCCCTCCACTTT